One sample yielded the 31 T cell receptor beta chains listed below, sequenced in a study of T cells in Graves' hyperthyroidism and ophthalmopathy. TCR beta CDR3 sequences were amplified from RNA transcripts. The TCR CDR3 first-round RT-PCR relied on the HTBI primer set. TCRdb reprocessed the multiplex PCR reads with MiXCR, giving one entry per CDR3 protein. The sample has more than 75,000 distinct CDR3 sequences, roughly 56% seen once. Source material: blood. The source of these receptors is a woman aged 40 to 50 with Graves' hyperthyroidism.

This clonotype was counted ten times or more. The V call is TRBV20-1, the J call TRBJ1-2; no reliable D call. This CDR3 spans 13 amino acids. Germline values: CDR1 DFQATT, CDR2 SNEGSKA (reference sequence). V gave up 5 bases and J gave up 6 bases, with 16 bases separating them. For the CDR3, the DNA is TGCAGTGCTCTGATGGAGGGAGCGGATGGCTACACCTTC. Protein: CSALMEGADGYTF.

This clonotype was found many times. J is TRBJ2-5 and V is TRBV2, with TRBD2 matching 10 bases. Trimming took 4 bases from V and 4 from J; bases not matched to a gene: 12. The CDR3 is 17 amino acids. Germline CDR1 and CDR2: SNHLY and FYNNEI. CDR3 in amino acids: CASSGLAGEVGGETQYF. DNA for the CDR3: TGTGCCAGCAGTGGGCTAGCGGGAGAGGTTGGCGGAGAGACCCAGTACTTC.

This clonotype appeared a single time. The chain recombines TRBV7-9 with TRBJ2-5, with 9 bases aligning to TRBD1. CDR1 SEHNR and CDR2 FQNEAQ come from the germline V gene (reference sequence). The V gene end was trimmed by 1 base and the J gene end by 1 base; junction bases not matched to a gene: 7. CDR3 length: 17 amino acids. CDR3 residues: CASSLGDRVAFQETQYF. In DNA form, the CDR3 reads TGTGCCAGCAGCTTAGGGGACAGGGTGGCTTTCCAAGAGACCCAGTACTTC. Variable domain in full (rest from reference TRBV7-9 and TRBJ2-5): DTGVSQNPRHKITKRGQNVTFRCDPISEHNRLYWYRQTLGQGPEFLTYFQNEAQLEKSRLLSDRFSAERPKGSFSTLEIQRTEQGDSAMYLCASSLGDRVAFQETQYFGPGTRLLVL.

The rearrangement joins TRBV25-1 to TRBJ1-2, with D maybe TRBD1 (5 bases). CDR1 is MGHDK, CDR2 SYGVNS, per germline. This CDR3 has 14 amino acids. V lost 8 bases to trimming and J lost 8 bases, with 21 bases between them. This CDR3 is CASRHLSGDGGYTF. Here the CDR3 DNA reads TGTGCCAGCCGCCATCTGTCCGGGGACGGGGGCTACACCTTC.

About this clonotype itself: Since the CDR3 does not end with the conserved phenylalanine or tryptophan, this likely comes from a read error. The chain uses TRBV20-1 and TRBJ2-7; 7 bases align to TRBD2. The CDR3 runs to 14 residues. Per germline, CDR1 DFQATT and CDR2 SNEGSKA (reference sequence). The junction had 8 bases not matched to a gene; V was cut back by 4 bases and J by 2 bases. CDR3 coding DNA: TGCAGTGCTATCCCCGGAAGCGGGACCTACGAGCAGTACCTC. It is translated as CSAIPGSGTYEQYL.

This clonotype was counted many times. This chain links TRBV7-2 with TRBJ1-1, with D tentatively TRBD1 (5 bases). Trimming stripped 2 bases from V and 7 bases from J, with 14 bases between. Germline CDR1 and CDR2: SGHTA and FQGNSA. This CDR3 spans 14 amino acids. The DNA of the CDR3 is TGTGCCAGCAGCTTAATTGACAGTTTCAGTGAAGCTTTCTTT. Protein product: CASSLIDSFSEAFF.

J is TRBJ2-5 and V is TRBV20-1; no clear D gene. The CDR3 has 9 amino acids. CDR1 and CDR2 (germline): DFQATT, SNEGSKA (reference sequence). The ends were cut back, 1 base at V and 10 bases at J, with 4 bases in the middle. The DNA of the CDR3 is TGCAGTGCTAGAGGGGACCAGTACTTC. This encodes CSARGDQYF.

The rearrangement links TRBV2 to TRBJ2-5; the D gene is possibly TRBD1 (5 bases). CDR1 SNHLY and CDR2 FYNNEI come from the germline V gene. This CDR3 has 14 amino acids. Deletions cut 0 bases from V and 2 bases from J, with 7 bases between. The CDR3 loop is CASSEARQQETQYF. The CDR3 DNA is TGTGCCAGCAGTGAAGCGAGACAGCAAGAGACCCAGTACTTC.

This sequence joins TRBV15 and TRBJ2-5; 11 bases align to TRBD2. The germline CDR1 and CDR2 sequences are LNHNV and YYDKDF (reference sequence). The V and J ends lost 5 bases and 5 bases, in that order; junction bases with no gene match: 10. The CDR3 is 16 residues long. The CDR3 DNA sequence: TGTGCCACCAGCCCGCCGACTAGCGGGGCGTTGGAGACCCAGTACTTC. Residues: CATSPPTSGALETQYF.

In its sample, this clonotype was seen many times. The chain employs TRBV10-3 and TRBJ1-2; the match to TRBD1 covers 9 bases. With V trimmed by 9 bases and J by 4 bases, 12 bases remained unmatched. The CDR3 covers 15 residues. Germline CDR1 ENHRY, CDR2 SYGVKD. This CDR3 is CAIHTAGTGSYGYTF. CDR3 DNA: TGTGCCATTCATACCGCCGGGACAGGGAGCTATGGCTACACCTTC.

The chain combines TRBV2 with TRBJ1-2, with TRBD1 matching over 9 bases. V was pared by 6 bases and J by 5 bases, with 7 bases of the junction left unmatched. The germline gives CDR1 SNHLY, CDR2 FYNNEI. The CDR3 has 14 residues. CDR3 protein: CASRAGTGTYGYTF. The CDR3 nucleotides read TGTGCCAGCAGAGCCGGGACAGGGACTTATGGCTACACCTTC.

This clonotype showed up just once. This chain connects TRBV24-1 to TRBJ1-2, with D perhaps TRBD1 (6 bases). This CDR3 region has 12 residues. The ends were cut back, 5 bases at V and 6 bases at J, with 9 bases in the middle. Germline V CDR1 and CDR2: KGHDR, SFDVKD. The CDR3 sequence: CATSGTVDGYTF. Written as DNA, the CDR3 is TGTGCCACCAGTGGGACAGTGGATGGCTACACCTTC.

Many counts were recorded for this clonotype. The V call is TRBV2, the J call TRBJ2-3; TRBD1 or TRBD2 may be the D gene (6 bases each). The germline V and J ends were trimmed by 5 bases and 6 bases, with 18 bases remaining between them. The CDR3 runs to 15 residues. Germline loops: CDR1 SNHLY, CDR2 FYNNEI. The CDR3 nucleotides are TGTGCCAGCAGTCCTAGGGGGGACCCCCGGGATACGCAGTATTTT. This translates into CASSPRGDPRDTQYF. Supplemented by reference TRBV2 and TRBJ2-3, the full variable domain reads EPEVTQTPSHQVTQMGQEVILRCVPISNHLYFYWYRQILGQKVEFLVSFYNNEISEKSEIFDDQFSVERPDGSNFTLKIRSTKLEDSAMYFCASSPRGDPRDTQYFGPGTRLTVL.

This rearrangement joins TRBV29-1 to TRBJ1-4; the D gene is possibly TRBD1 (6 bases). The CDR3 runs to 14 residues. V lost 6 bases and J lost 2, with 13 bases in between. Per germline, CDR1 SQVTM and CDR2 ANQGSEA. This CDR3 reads CSVIEGGTNEKLFF. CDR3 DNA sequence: TGCAGCGTAATTGAGGGGGGCACTAATGAAAAACTGTTTTTT.

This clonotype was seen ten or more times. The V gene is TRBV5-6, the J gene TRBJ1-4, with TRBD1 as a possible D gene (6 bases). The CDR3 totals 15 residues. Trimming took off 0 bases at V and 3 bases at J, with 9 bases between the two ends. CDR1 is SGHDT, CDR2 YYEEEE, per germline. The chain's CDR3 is CASSLVGTPNEKLFF. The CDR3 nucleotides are TGTGCCAGCAGCTTGGTTGGGACACCTAATGAAAAACTGTTTTTT. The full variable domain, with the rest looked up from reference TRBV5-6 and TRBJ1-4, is DAGVTQSPTHLIKTRGQQVTLRCSPKSGHDTVSWYQQALGQGPQFIFQYYEEEERQRGNFPDRFSGHQFPNYSSELNVNALLLGDSALYLCASSLVGTPNEKLFFGSGTQLSVL.

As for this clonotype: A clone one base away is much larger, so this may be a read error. The CDR3 region is CASSLRLAGVTYEQCF. CDR3 sequence (DNA): TGCGCCAGCAGCTTGCGTTTAGCGGGAGTAACCTACGAGCAGTGCTTC. V and J are TRBV7-9 and TRBJ2-7; TRBD2 agrees at 9 bases. This CDR3 contains 16 residues. Looked up from germline, CDR1 is SEHNR and CDR2 is FQNEAQ (reference sequence).

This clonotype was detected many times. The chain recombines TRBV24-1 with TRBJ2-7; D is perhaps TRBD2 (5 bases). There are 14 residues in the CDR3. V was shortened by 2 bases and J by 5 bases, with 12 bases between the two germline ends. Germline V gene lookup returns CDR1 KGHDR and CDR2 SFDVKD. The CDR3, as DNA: TGTGCCACCAGTGATTCGAGGGTACCTAACGAGCAGTACTTC. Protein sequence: CATSDSRVPNEQYF.

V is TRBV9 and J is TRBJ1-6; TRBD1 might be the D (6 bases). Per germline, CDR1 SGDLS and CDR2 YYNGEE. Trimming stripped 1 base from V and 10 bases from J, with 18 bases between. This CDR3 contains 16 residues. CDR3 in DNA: TGTGCCAGCAGCGTACCCCACGGGGGGGCGGACTCACCCCTCCACTTT. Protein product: CASSVPHGGADSPLHF.

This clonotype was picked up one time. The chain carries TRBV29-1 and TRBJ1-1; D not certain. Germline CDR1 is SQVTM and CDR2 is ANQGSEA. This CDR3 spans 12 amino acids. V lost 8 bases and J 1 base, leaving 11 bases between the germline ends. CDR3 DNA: TGCAGCTTGGAGCGTCCGAACACTGAAGCTTTCTTT. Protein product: CSLERPNTEAFF.

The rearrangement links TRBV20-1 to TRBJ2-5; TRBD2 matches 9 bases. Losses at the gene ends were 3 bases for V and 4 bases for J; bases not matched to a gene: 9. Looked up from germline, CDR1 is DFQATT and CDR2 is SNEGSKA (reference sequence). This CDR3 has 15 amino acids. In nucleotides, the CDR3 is TGCAGTGCTAGTGTGGCGCGCGGGAGGGGAGAGACCCAGTACTTC. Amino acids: CSASVARGRGETQYF.

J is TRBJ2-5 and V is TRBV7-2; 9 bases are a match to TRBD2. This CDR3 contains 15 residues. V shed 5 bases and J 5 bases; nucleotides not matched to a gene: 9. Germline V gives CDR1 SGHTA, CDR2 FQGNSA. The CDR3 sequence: CASSPRGSGSETQYF. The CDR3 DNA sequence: TGTGCCAGCAGCCCTAGGGGTAGCGGGAGTGAGACCCAGTACTTC.

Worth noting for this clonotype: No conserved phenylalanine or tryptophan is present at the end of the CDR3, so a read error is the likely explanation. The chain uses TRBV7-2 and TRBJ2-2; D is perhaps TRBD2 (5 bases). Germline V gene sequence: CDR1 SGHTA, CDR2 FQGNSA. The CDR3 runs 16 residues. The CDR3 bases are TGTGCCAGCGGCTTAATCGGAGGCCCGGGCACCGGGGAGCTGTTTCTT. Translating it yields CASGLIGGPGTGELFL.

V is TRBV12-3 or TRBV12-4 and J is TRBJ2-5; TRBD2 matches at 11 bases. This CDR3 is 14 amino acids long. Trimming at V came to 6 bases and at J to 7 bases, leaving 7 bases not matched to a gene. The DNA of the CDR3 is TGTGCCAGCAGAGTGGGACTAGCGGCAAGGACCCAGTACTTC. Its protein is CASRVGLAARTQYF.

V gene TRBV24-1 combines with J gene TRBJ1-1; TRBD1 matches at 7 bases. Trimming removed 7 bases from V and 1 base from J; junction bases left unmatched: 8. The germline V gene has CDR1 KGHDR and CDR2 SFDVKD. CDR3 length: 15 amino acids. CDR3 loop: CATREQGGPNTEAFF. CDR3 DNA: TGTGCCACCAGAGAACAAGGGGGCCCGAACACTGAAGCTTTCTTT.

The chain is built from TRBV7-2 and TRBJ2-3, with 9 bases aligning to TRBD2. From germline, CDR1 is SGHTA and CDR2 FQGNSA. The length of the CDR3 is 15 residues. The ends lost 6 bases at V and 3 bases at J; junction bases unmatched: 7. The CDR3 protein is CASSLSGRQTDTQYF. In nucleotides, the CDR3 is TGTGCCAGCAGTCTTAGCGGGAGACAGACAGATACGCAGTATTTT. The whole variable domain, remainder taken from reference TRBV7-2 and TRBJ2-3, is GAGVSQSPSNKVTEKGKDVELRCDPISGHTALYWYRQSLGQGLEFLIYFQGNSAPDKSGLPSDRFSAERTGGSVSTLTIQRTQQEDSAVYLCASSLSGRQTDTQYFGPGTRLTVL.

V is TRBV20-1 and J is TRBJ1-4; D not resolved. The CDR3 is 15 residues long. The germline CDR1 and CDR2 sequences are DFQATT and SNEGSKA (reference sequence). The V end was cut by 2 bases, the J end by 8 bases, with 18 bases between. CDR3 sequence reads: CSARPSRTQGEKLFF. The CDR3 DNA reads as TGCAGTGCTAGACCCAGCAGAACCCAAGGGGAAAAACTGTTTTTT.

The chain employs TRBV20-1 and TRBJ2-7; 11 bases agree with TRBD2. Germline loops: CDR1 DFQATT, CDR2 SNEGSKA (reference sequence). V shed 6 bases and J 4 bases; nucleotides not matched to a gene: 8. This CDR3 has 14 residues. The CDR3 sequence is CSATSSGRIYEQYF. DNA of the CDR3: TGCAGTGCCACTTCTAGCGGGAGGATATACGAGCAGTACTTC.

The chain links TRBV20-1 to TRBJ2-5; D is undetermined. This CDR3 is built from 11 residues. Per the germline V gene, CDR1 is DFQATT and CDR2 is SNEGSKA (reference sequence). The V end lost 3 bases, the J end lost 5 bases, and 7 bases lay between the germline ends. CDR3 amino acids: CSASLLETQYF. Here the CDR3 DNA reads TGCAGTGCTAGTTTGCTCGAGACCCAGTACTTC.

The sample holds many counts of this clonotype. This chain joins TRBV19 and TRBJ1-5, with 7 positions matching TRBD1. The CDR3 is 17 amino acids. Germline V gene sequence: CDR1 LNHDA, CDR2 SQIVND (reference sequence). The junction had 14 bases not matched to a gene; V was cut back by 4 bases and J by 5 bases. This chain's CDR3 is CASSTRQGSHRYQPQHF. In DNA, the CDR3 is TGTGCCAGTAGTACCCGACAGGGAAGCCATAGATATCAGCCCCAGCATTTT.

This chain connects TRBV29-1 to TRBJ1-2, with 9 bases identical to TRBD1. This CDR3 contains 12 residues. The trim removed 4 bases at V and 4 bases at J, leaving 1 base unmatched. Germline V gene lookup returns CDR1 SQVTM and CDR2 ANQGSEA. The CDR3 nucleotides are TGCAGCGTTGGACAGGGGGGCTATGGCTACACCTTC. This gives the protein CSVGQGGYGYTF. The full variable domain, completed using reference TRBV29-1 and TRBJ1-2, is SAVISQKPSRDICQRGTSLTIQCQVDSQVTMMFWYRQQPGQSLTLIATANQGSEATYESGFVIDKFPISRPNLTFSTLTVSNMSPEDSSIYLCSVGQGGYGYTFGSGTRLTVV.

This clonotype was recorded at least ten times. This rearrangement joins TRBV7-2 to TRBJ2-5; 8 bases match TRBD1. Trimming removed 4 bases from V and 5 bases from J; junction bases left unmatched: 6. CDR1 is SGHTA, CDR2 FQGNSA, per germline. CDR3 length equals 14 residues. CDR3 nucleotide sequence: TGTGCCAGCAGCTCCCAGGGGGCCCGGGAGACCCAGTACTTC. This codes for CASSSQGARETQYF.